These 5 T cell receptor beta chains came from one sample sequenced in a study of blood T cell repertoires in COVID-19. Repertoires were generated with immunoSEQ multiplex PCR, while TCRdb's copy carries only in-frame clones and drops some. The sample consists of fewer than 300,000 clones, around 80% of them appearing once. The source material was PBMCs or T cells enriched from blood (not recorded which). The receptors come from a man aged 40-50 years who had been exposed to COVID-19.

The chain uses TRBV5-6 and TRBJ2-1, with D possibly being TRBD2 (5 bases). This CDR3 spans 14 amino acids. Germline V lookup: CDR1 SGHDT, CDR2 YYEEEE. V was pared by 0 bases and J by 8 bases, with 12 bases between. DNA of the CDR3: TGTGCCAGCAGCTTGGTGGCCCCGAGGGATGAGCAGTTCTTC. As protein: CASSLVAPRDEQFF.

This chain uses TRBV9 with TRBJ2-7; 7 nucleotides line up with TRBD2. Losses at the gene ends were 0 bases for V and 7 bases for J; bases not matched to a gene: 10. This CDR3 region has 15 residues. Germline V gene sequence: CDR1 SGDLS, CDR2 YYNGEE. The CDR3 coding sequence is TGTGCCAGCAGCGTAGATCCTAGCGGAGTGGGAGAGCAGTACTTC. Amino acids: CASSVDPSGVGEQYF. Using reference TRBV9 and TRBJ2-7 for the parts outside the CDR3, the full variable domain is DSGVTQTPKHLITATGQRVTLRCSPRSGDLSVYWYQQSLDQGLQFLIQYYNGEERAKGNILERFSAQQFPDLHSELNLSSLELGDSALYFCASSVDPSGVGEQYFGPGTRLTVT.

The chain is built from TRBV19 and TRBJ2-7; 12 bases are shared with TRBD2. The CDR3 sequence is 16 residues long. J was trimmed by 4 bases and V by 6 bases; bases with no gene match: 10. Per germline, CDR1 LNHDA and CDR2 SQIVND (reference sequence). The CDR3 DNA is TGTGCCAGTAGCCCATCGACTAGCGGGGGACTTTACGAGCAGTACTTC. It codes for CASSPSTSGGLYEQYF.

The chain recombines TRBV11-2 with TRBJ1-5; 7 nucleotides align to TRBD1. Germline CDR1 and CDR2: SGHAT and FQNNGV. This CDR3 spans 15 amino acids. V lost 5 bases and J lost 0; bases outside the gene matches: 4. CDR3 protein: CASSRGQYSNQPQHF. DNA of the CDR3: TGTGCCAGCAGCCGGGGACAGTATAGCAATCAGCCCCAGCATTTT.

This clone is a singleton in its sample. The rearrangement joins TRBV7-9 to TRBJ2-6; D is unclear. Germline V lookup: CDR1 SEHNR, CDR2 FQNEAQ (reference sequence). The CDR3 spans 16 residues. Between the trimmed V and J ends, which lost 5 bases and 4 bases, there was a span of 15 bases. The chain's CDR3 is CASSPLRDSGANVLTF. Here the CDR3 DNA reads TGTGCCAGCAGCCCCTTAAGAGACTCCGGGGCCAACGTCCTGACTTTC. Combining the CDR3 with reference TRBV7-9 and TRBJ2-6 gives the whole variable domain DTGVSQNPRHKITKRGQNVTFRCDPISEHNRLYWYRQTLGQGPEFLTYFQNEAQLEKSRLLSDRFSAERPKGSFSTLEIQRTEQGDSAMYLCASSPLRDSGANVLTFGAGSRLTVL.